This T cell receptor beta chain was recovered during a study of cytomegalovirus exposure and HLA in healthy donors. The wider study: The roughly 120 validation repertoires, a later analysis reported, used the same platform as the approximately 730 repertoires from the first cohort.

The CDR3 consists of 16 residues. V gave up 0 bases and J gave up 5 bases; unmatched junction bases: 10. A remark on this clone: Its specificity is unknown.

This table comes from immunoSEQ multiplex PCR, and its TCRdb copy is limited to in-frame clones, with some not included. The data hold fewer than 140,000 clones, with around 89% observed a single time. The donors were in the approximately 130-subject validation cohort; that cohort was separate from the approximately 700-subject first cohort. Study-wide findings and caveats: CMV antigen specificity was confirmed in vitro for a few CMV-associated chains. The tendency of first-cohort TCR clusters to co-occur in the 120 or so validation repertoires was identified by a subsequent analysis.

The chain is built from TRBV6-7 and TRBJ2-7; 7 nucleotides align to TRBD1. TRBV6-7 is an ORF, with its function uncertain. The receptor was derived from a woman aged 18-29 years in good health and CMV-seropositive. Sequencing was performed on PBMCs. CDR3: CASSYSMRQGPDEQYV. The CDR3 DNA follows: TGTGCCAGCAGTTACTCGATGAGACAGGGCCCGGACGAGCAGTACGTC.